The text below deals with one T cell receptor beta chain. Its antigen specificity is not known. The data derive from a study of T cells expressing NK-cell markers (dated by TCRdb to about 2020). Notes on the research overall: TCR beta-chain repertoires were profiled in sorted CD3+CD56+NKG2C+, CD3+CD56+NKG2C- and CD3+CD56-NKG2C+ T-cell subsets from roughly eight donors. Seven of the eight sequenced donors were HCMV-seropositive and one was HCMV-seronegative. All eight donors whose samples were sequenced were randomly selected healthy volunteers, three of them men and five women. Libraries were sequenced as 2 x 150 bp reads on Illumina HiSeq 2000/2500, MiSeq or NextSeq.

From a lookup of the germline V gene (reference sequence), CDR1 and CDR2 are MNHEY and SMNVEV. Reading from cysteine to phenylalanine, the CDR3 counts 14 amino acids. DNA for this receptor is not on file. Beyond this particular receptor, the publication reports: Whether the expanded NKG2C-expressing T cell clones were specific for HCMV antigens was left unclear. In more than 5 donors, the dominant CD3+CD56+NKG2C+ clonotypes ranked among the top 10 CD8+ clonotypes, making up 1.0-7.0% of CD8+ T cells. Those dominant clonotypes were again the most abundant among CD3+CD56-NKG2C+ cells in several donors, at roughly 25-65%.

HCMV-specific IgG was detected in serum with a commercial ELISA kit to determine HCMV serostatus. Peripheral blood mononuclear cells were isolated from blood by Ficoll density gradient centrifugation. The instrument was an Illumina HiSeq 2000. The TCR beta cDNA libraries were made using 5'RACE template switching, a step that added both a universal primer site and unique molecular identifiers. cDNA synthesis was primed from the TCR beta constant segment, followed by two successive PCR amplification steps. Per the authors' processing: Reads were demultiplexed and grouped by UMI with MIGEC, and clonotypes were assembled and quantified with MiTCR. To exclude erroneous sequences, only TCR cDNA sequences supported by at least two reads were retained. The tcR package was used for downstream repertoire analysis, and clonotypes were matched between fractions using CDR3 nucleotide sequence together with V segment. VDJmatch was used to annotate antigen specificity against VDJdb, with one amino acid substitution allowed in CDR3. Following TCRdb reprocessing, every CDR3 protein sequence forms one entry, and DNA is not provided. TCRdb's processing, not the authors' own work, is the source of the V and J calls. In this sample's table one finds about 390,000 distinct CDR3 sequences. About 10% of the sample is in the top ten clones.

The sample comprised blood T cells: a sorted CD56 or NKG2C T cell subset, CD4+ or CD8+ T cells, or bulk PBMC T cells (not recorded which). The receptor's source is a woman aged 45-65 years in good health. Donor details come from another sample of the same person, matched by shared clones. The chain links TRBV27 with TRBJ2-3; TCRdb names TRBD2, which stays unverified in the absence of DNA. The CDR3 in this case is CASSVDFLLDTQYF.